This T cell receptor (beta chain) derives from a study of Graves' ophthalmopathy and Graves' hyperthyroidism. Presentation of ophthalmopathy in the donors involved moderate-to-severe activity, CAS ≥3, NOSPECS ≥4 and a duration under 3 months. Study-level findings and limits: At 70.59% sensitivity and over 72% specificity, the model predicted progression of the ophthalmopathy.

The CDR3 extends over 16 amino acids. The V gene's germline CDR1 is KGHSH and CDR2 LQKENI. Deletions cut 1 base from V and 6 bases from J, with 19 bases between. This clonotype was counted at least ten times. What it binds is unknown. The study amplified TCR beta CDR3 regions using RNA transcripts. HTBI primers primed a first-round RT-PCR, and a second-round multiplex PCR followed. TCRdb passed the multiplex PCR reads through MiXCR, listing each CDR3 protein once. This sample has hundreds of thousands of distinct CDR3 sequences; roughly 21% occur once, and the top ten carry approximately 39%. The TCR was taken from a woman aged 50 to 60 with Graves' ophthalmopathy. The chain joins TRBV18 to TRBJ2-7, with D perhaps matching TRBD1 (6 bases). Specimen: peripheral blood. The CDR3 DNA follows: TGTGCCAGCTCACCACGAAATACACAGGGTTGGGGCGAGCAGTACTTC. It specifies CASSPRNTQGWGEQYF. The variable domain in full, completed from reference TRBV18 and TRBJ2-7, reads NAGVMQNPRHLVRRRGQEARLRCSPMKGHSHVYWYRQLPEEGLKFMVYLQKENIIDESGMPKERFSAEFPKEGPSILRIQQVVRGDSAAYFCASSPRNTQGWGEQYFGPGTRLTVT.